This T cell receptor (beta chain) was recorded in a study of blood T cell repertoires in COVID-19. Whole-study context: There were acute and convalescent COVID-19 samples, and they came from the United States, Italy and Spain.

Repertoires were generated with immunoSEQ multiplex PCR, while TCRdb's copy carries only in-frame clones and drops some. The data contain about 160,000 clones, 70% to 90% of them seen just once; the ten biggest clones take up roughly 6%. The sample consisted of PBMCs or T cells enriched from blood (not recorded which). This TCR derives from a middle-aged man who had recovered from COVID-19.

This CDR3 reads CASSQVASGGWNEQFF. The CDR3 nucleotides are TGCGCCAGCAGCCAAGTTGCTAGCGGGGGGTGGAATGAGCAGTTCTTC. J is TRBJ2-1 and V is TRBV4-1, with 11 bases that match TRBD2. Trimming removed 1 base from V and 7 bases from J; junction bases left unmatched: 6. This CDR3 has 16 amino acids. CDR1 is MGHRA, CDR2 YSYEKL, per germline.